The TCR beta chain described here comes from a study of post-analysis software for immune sequencing data. Study at large: There were relapsing-remitting, secondary progressive and progressive-relapsing multiple sclerosis among the disease courses included. Notes on the study in general: In multiple sclerosis, normalized Chao1 diversity was significantly below that of controls.

This clonotype was seen only a few times. Its antigen is as yet unknown. Unique-molecular-identifier-tagged TCR beta cDNA libraries were used. MiXCR, run by TCRdb on the PCR reads, gives a single entry per CDR3 protein. In the table there are about 620,000 distinct CDR3 sequences, roughly two fifths of which are singletons. Source material: blood. The TCR originated in a girl between 5 and 17 years old with multiple sclerosis.

The CDR3 reads CASSLAELAGSNEQFF. Here the CDR3 DNA reads TGTGCCAGCAGCTTAGCGGAACTTGCAGGGAGCAATGAGCAGTTCTTC. The chain joins TRBV7-6 to TRBJ2-1; D tentatively fits TRBD1 or TRBD2 (5 bases each). There are 16 residues in the CDR3. The ends were cut back, 0 bases at V and 6 bases at J, with 15 bases in the middle. Germline CDR1 is SGHVS and CDR2 is FNYEAQ.